What follows are 25 T cell receptor beta chains derived from one specimen sequenced in a study of blood T cells in healthy people across ages. For the second PCR, which ran for about 6 to 12 cycles, a sample-barcoded 5' primer and a J-beta primer mix were used. TCRdb called the 5' RACE reads again in MiXCR, with one record for every CDR3 protein. The sample comprises some 760,000 distinct CDR3 sequences, 20% to 30% of which are singletons, and under 4.5% rests with the top ten. These data were likewise used in another study, on T cells of mothers and their children.

The sequencing sample was made of blood. The source is a boy between 10 and 17 years old in good health.

The V gene is TRBV25-1, the J gene TRBJ2-2; perhaps TRBD2 as D (6 bases). This CDR3 spans 18 amino acids. Germline V CDR1 and CDR2: MGHDK, SYGVNS. Between the trimmed V and J ends, which lost 2 bases and 3 bases, there was a span of 19 bases. DNA for the CDR3: TGTGCCAGCAGTGAACCGGGGGTTGGATTGGCTTACACCGGGGAGCTGTTTTTT. It codes for CASSEPGVGLAYTGELFF.

The chain carries TRBV20-1 and TRBJ2-3, with D possibly TRBD1 on 6 matching bases. The CDR3 has 16 residues. Germline loops: CDR1 DFQATT, CDR2 SNEGSKA (reference sequence). V gave up 6 bases and J gave up 2 bases, with 21 bases separating them. The CDR3 sequence: CSANTRQAESTDTQYF. CDR3 bases: TGCAGTGCAAACACTAGACAGGCCGAATCCACAGATACGCAGTATTTT.

The chain couples TRBV6-6 to TRBJ1-4; TRBD1 is a possible D gene (6 bases). CDR3 length equals 16 residues. Trimming shortened V by 2 bases and J by 2 bases, and 12 bases separated the two germline ends. Germline CDR1 reads MNHNY; CDR2 reads SVGAGI (reference sequence). CDR3 sequence (DNA): TGTGCCAGCAGTTACCCCCTGGGGGGCACTAATGAAAAACTGTTTTTT. Translated, it gives CASSYPLGGTNEKLFF.

The chain uses TRBV6-2 or TRBV6-3 and TRBJ2-5; D might be TRBD1 or TRBD2, each matching 5 bases. This CDR3 contains 14 residues. Looked up from germline, CDR1 is MNHEY and CDR2 is SVGEGT. The V end was cut by 2 bases, the J end by 4 bases, with 11 bases between. CDR3 nucleotide sequence: TGTGCCAGCAGTTACGGTGAGGGGTCAGAGACCCAGTACTTC. Protein sequence: CASSYGEGSETQYF.

This clonotype turned up a few times. V usage is TRBV20-1 and J usage is TRBJ2-1; 10 bases are a match to TRBD1. V gave up 6 bases and J gave up 5 bases; unmatched junction bases: 10. The germline gives CDR1 DFQATT, CDR2 SNEGSKA (reference sequence). There are 15 residues in the CDR3. CDR3 loop: CSAPPGTGVNNEQFF. DNA of the CDR3: TGCAGTGCCCCGCCGGGGACAGGGGTAAACAATGAGCAGTTCTTC.

This clonotype was picked up many times. This chain links TRBV7-2 with TRBJ2-7; a weak D match, TRBD2 (7 bases). Trimming left V 6 bases short and J 5 bases short, with 14 bases between. The CDR3 has 13 amino acids. The germline V gene has CDR1 SGHTA and CDR2 FQGNSA. The CDR3 sequence is CASRKGGPNEQYF. The CDR3 nucleotides read TGTGCCAGCAGGAAGGGGGGGCCCAACGAGCAGTACTTC.

The chain couples TRBV28 to TRBJ1-1; 7 bases line up with TRBD1. The germline V gene has CDR1 MDHEN and CDR2 SYDVKM. This CDR3 is built from 18 residues. Losses at the gene ends were 6 bases for V and 0 bases for J; bases not matched to a gene: 16. DNA of the CDR3: TGTGCCAGCAGACGACCACTAGACAGGGTGAACATGAACACTGAAGCTTTCTTT. Protein product: CASRRPLDRVNMNTEAFF. The full variable domain, in which reference TRBV28 and TRBJ1-1 provide the parts outside the CDR3, is DVKVTQSSRYLVKRTGEKVFLECVQDMDHENMFWYRQDPGLGLRLIYFSYDVKMKEKGDIPEGYSVSREKKERFSLILESASTNQTSMYLCASRRPLDRVNMNTEAFFGQGTRLTVV.

Only a few counts were recorded for this clonotype. The chain links TRBV28 to TRBJ2-7; D perhaps matches TRBD1 (5 bases). The V and J ends lost 2 bases and 9 bases respectively, with 14 bases between them. The CDR3 runs 13 residues. Germline CDR1 and CDR2: MDHEN and SYDVKM. In nucleotides, the CDR3 is TGTGCCAGCAGTTTACTTGGGGCCGACGGGCAGTACTTC. Its protein product is CASSLLGADGQYF.

On this clonotype itself: Just one base apart from a much larger clone, this may be a read error. The J gene is TRBJ2-1, the V gene TRBV7-9; D call uncertain. Germline V gene data show CDR1 as SEHNR and CDR2 as FQNEAQ (reference sequence). This CDR3 is 12 amino acids long. DNA of the CDR3: TGTGCCAGCAGCTTAGATGGGGATGAGCAGCTCTTC. Protein: CASSLDGDEQLF.

The CDR3 reads CSARYPQGTTEAFF. In DNA, the CDR3 is TGCAGTGCTAGATATCCCCAGGGGACGACTGAAGCTTTCTTT. The chain links TRBV20-1 to TRBJ1-1; perhaps TRBD1 as D (6 bases). The length of the CDR3 is 14 residues. V lost 2 bases, J lost 5 bases, and 15 bases lay in between. The germline V gene encodes CDR1 DFQATT and CDR2 SNEGSKA (reference sequence).

In this sample, this clonotype turned up a few times. V is TRBV3-1 and J is TRBJ1-2; unclear D gene. This CDR3 has 16 amino acids. Germline-derived CDR1 and CDR2 are LGHDT and YNNKEL (reference sequence). V was clipped by 1 base and J by 1 base, with 13 bases between them. The CDR3 DNA is TGTGCCAGCAGCCAAGGACCCGGGTCCTATAACTATGGCTACACCTTC. Its translation is CASSQGPGSYNYGYTF.

The chain is built from TRBV28 and TRBJ1-5, with D uncertain. CDR3 length equals 17 residues. Germline V CDR1 and CDR2: MDHEN, SYDVKM. Trimming shortened V by 3 bases and J by 3 bases, and 18 bases separated the two germline ends. Here the CDR3 reads CASSLSLLHSFNQPQHF. The CDR3 bases are TGTGCCAGCAGTTTGTCACTACTACACAGCTTCAATCAGCCCCAGCATTTT.

As regards this clonotype: A read error is likely, as this CDR3 ends without the conserved phenylalanine or tryptophan. The chain combines TRBV7-9 with TRBJ2-5; D is ambiguous. Trimming cost V 2 bases and J 0 bases, with 10 bases left between them. The CDR3 covers 15 residues. The germline V gene encodes CDR1 SEHNR and CDR2 FQNEAQ (reference sequence). For the CDR3, the DNA is TGTGCCAGCAGCTTATTGAGCCAGTACCAAGAGACCCAGTACTCC. It encodes CASSLLSQYQETQYS.

This clonotype appeared a few times. The rearrangement links TRBV12-3 or TRBV12-4 to TRBJ2-5; D gene unclear. TRBJ2-1 matches the DNA end more closely, so the J call is doubtful. The CDR3 spans 14 residues. The CDR3 DNA sequence: TGTGCCAGCAGTTTATACGGAGCCCTCAATGAGCAGTTCTTC. This sequence encodes CASSLYGALNEQFF.

The rearrangement links TRBV20-1 to TRBJ1-4, with 9 bases fitting TRBD1. Germline CDR1 reads DFQATT; CDR2 reads SNEGSKA (reference sequence). With V trimmed by 6 bases and J by 2 bases, 10 bases remained unmatched. The CDR3 length is 16 residues. DNA of the CDR3: TGCAGTGCCGGACAGGGACAGGGATCGACTAATGAAAAACTGTTTTTT. Translated, it gives CSAGQGQGSTNEKLFF.

This clonotype came up a few times. The rearrangement links TRBV7-9 to TRBJ2-1, with D possibly TRBD1 on 5 matching bases. The J call is doubtful: the DNA matches TRBJ2-7 better. The length of the CDR3 is 15 residues. CDR1 is SEHNR, CDR2 FQNEAQ, per germline (reference sequence). CDR3 amino acids: CASSLVGEGSYEQYF. In DNA form, the CDR3 reads TGTGCCAGCAGCTTAGTAGGGGAAGGTTCGTACGAGCAGTACTTC.

J is TRBJ2-1 and V is TRBV29-1; tentative D call: TRBD2 (6 bases). CDR1 and CDR2 (germline): SQVTM, ANQGSEA. The length of the CDR3 is 14 residues. V was shortened by 4 bases and J by 3 bases, with 13 bases between the two germline ends. The CDR3 spells CSVARGGFYNEQFF. The CDR3, as DNA: TGCAGCGTTGCTCGTGGGGGGTTCTACAATGAGCAGTTCTTC.

This clonotype was seen a handful of times. The chain employs TRBV20-1 and TRBJ2-7; tentative D call: TRBD2 (5 bases). V was clipped by 5 bases and J by 5 bases, with 10 bases between them. The CDR3 sequence is 11 residues long. The germline V gene encodes CDR1 DFQATT and CDR2 SNEGSKA (reference sequence). The CDR3 here is CSASGGHEQYF. CDR3 DNA: TGCAGTGCTTCGGGCGGGCACGAGCAGTACTTC.

The chain couples TRBV15 to TRBJ2-4; 7 nucleotides agree with TRBD1. V lost 0 bases to trimming and J lost 9 bases; unmatched junction nucleotides: 2. The CDR3 runs 13 residues. Germline V gene data show CDR1 as LNHNV and CDR2 as YYDKDF (reference sequence). In DNA form, the CDR3 reads TGTGCCACCAGCAGAGAACAGGGGTCCATTCAGTACTTC. Protein sequence: CATSREQGSIQYF.

The CDR3 sequence: CASSFVSTGDYGYTF. The CDR3 coding sequence is TGTGCCAGCAGTTTCGTGTCTACCGGGGACTATGGCTACACCTTC. The rearrangement uses TRBV12-3 or TRBV12-4 and TRBJ1-2; D is unclear. This CDR3 spans 15 amino acids. V was cut by 3 bases and J by 3 bases, with 14 bases left in between.

The chain couples TRBV5-1 to TRBJ2-2; 9 bases fit TRBD1. With 4 bases clipped from V and 7 bases from J, the junction kept 20 bases outside the gene matches. Per the germline V gene, CDR1 is SGHRS and CDR2 is YFSETQ. The CDR3 is 19 amino acids. The CDR3 region has the DNA TGCGCCAGCAGCGCGGAAACAGGGGGCGAAACCCCAGAACTCGGGGAGCTGTTTTTT. Translating gives CASSAETGGETPELGELFF.

This chain connects TRBV2 to TRBJ1-6; no clear D. Per the germline V gene, CDR1 is SNHLY and CDR2 is FYNNEI. The CDR3 runs 12 residues. V was pared by 6 bases and J by 10 bases, with 10 bases between. DNA for the CDR3: TGTGCCAGCAGGGAGGACTACTCACCCCTCCACTTT. Protein sequence: CASREDYSPLHF. Supplemented by reference TRBV2 and TRBJ1-6, the full variable domain reads EPEVTQTPSHQVTQMGQEVILRCVPISNHLYFYWYRQILGQKVEFLVSFYNNEISEKSEIFDDQFSVERPDGSNFTLKIRSTKLEDSAMYFCASREDYSPLHFGNGTRLTVT.

The genes are TRBV20-1 and TRBJ2-5; 8 bases map to TRBD1. Matching the DNA end better, TRBJ2-1 makes the J call doubtful. Germline CDR1 and CDR2: DFQATT and SNEGSKA (reference sequence). The CDR3 extends over 12 amino acids. CDR3 sequence (DNA): TGCAGTGCTAGCCAGGGGGCTGCTGAGCAGTTCTTC. Amino acids: CSASQGAAEQFF.

The chain is built from TRBV20-1 and TRBJ2-7; D is uncertain. There are 13 residues in the CDR3. The ends were cut back, 3 bases at V and 5 bases at J, with 14 bases in the middle. The germline V gene encodes CDR1 DFQATT and CDR2 SNEGSKA (reference sequence). CDR3 loop: CSASRPGSHEQYF. CDR3 nucleotide sequence: TGCAGTGCTAGCCGTCCGGGTTCCCACGAGCAGTACTTC.

This CDR3 is CASSLMTGYNEQFF. The CDR3 coding sequence is TGTGCCAGCAGCTTAATGACGGGGTACAATGAGCAGTTCTTC. The chain is built from TRBV7-2 and TRBJ2-1; a possible D gene is TRBD2 (5 bases). CDR3 length: 14 amino acids. Germline lookup yields CDR1 SGHTA and CDR2 FQGNSA. V lost 2 bases to trimming and J lost 4 bases, with 9 bases between them.